The 23 T cell receptor beta chains in this list originate from one sample, sequenced in a study of post-analysis software for immune sequencing data. Study results and caveats: TRBV5-6, TRBV5-1 and TRBV20-1 were among five TRBV segments more frequent in patients than controls.

Their antigens are not known. Included in the TCR beta cDNA libraries were unique molecular identifiers. In TCRdb, the PCR reads were re-called with MiXCR into one record per CDR3 protein. Of hundreds of thousands of distinct CDR3 sequences in the sample, about 57% were seen once. Sequencing was done on a sample of blood. Receptors were obtained from a girl under 18 with multiple sclerosis.

This clonotype was seen a few times. V is TRBV9 and J is TRBJ1-2; 7 positions agree with TRBD1. The CDR3 has 14 residues. V lost 2 bases to trimming and J lost 4 bases; unmatched junction nucleotides: 5. Looked up from germline, CDR1 is SGDLS and CDR2 is YYNGEE. In nucleotides, the CDR3 is TGTGCCAGCAGCGTCCGACAGGGAGTCTATGGCTACACCTTC. The encoded protein is CASSVRQGVYGYTF.

This clonotype has just a few counts. CDR3 DNA sequence: TGTGCCAGCTCACCACCCGCGACAGGGAAGTACTTC. Translating gives CASSPPATGKYF. The V gene is TRBV18, the J gene TRBJ2-4, with 7 bases lining up with TRBD1. The junction had 4 bases not matched to a gene; V was cut back by 0 bases and J by 14 bases. CDR3 size: 12 residues. Germline CDR1 and CDR2: KGHSH and LQKENI.

V gene TRBV5-1 combines with J gene TRBJ2-7; no definite D call. Trimming cost V 4 bases and J 0 bases, with 8 bases left between them. CDR1 and CDR2 (germline): SGHRS, YFSETQ. The CDR3 spans 13 residues. As DNA, the CDR3 is TGCGCCAGCAGCCCCCAGAACTCCTACGAGCAGTACTTC. Its protein is CASSPQNSYEQYF. Drawing the rest from reference TRBV5-1 and TRBJ2-7, the complete variable domain is KAGVTQTPRYLIKTRGQQVTLSCSPISGHRSVSWYQQTPGQGLQFLFEYFSETQRNKGNFPGRFSGRQFSNSRSEMNVSTLELGDSALYLCASSPQNSYEQYFGPGTRLTVT.

The chain couples TRBV13 to TRBJ2-4; D might be TRBD2 (6 bases). Judging by the DNA end, TRBJ2-7 fits better; the J call may be wrong. CDR3 length: 14 residues. Germline loops: CDR1 PRHDT, CDR2 FYEKMQ (reference sequence). CDR3 sequence: CASSLGGTGHEQYF. The CDR3 DNA follows: TGTGCCAGCAGCTTAGGGGGGACTGGGCACGAGCAGTACTTC.

V is TRBV4-1 and J is TRBJ2-7; 8 nucleotides agree with TRBD2. Germline-derived CDR1 and CDR2 are MGHRA and YSYEKL. The ends lost 4 bases at V and 3 bases at J; junction bases unmatched: 5. This CDR3 has 14 amino acids. The CDR3 nucleotides are TGCGCCAGCAGCCTCGGGGGGGACGGCTACGAGCAGTACTTC. Its protein product is CASSLGGDGYEQYF.

This clonotype was observed a handful of times. The chain employs TRBV7-9 and TRBJ2-3; 7 positions agree with TRBD2. The trim removed 8 bases at V and 5 bases at J, leaving 10 bases unmatched. CDR3 length: 14 residues. Germline V lookup: CDR1 SEHNR, CDR2 FQNEAQ (reference sequence). The CDR3 here is CASPQGEGRDTQYF. CDR3 sequence (DNA): TGTGCCAGCCCCCAAGGGGAGGGGAGAGATACGCAGTATTTT.

The V gene is TRBV7-2, the J gene TRBJ1-2; TRBD1 matches at 9 bases. After removal of 5 bases from V and 5 bases from J, the junction contained 6 bases not matched to a gene. CDR3 length: 14 amino acids. CDR1 is SGHTA and CDR2 is FQGNSA in the germline V gene. DNA of the CDR3: TGTGCCAGCAGCCCCGGGACAGGGCCGTATGGCTACACCTTC. Its protein is CASSPGTGPYGYTF.

A few counts support this clonotype. The chain uses TRBV20-1 and TRBJ2-3, with 13 nucleotides matching TRBD2. The germline V gene has CDR1 DFQATT and CDR2 SNEGSKA (reference sequence). The CDR3 totals 14 residues. V lost 3 bases, J lost 7 bases, and 4 bases stayed unmatched. CDR3 residues: CSARWTSGGHTQYF. CDR3 DNA: TGCAGTGCTAGGTGGACTAGCGGGGGACATACGCAGTATTTT.

The genes are TRBV20-1 and TRBJ2-7; no definite D call. Germline assignment: CDR1 DFQATT and CDR2 SNEGSKA (reference sequence). The V end lost 4 bases, the J end lost 4 bases, and 8 bases lay between the germline ends. There are 11 residues in the CDR3. The CDR3 nucleotides are TGCAGTGCTACAGGTACTTACGAGCAGTACTTC. Protein sequence: CSATGTYEQYF.

Concerning this clonotype itself: Mismatch with germline at one junction end may stem from a read error. The chain links TRBV6-4 to TRBJ1-6; 9 nucleotides match TRBD1. This CDR3 spans 14 amino acids. Germline CDR1 MRHNA, CDR2 SNTAGT. Written as DNA, the CDR3 is TGTGCCAGCCAGGCGGGACAGGGAGGTTCACCCCGCCACTTT. The encoded protein is CASQAGQGGSPRHF.

This clonotype showed up just a few times. This chain connects TRBV29-1 to TRBJ2-7; D not certain. The germline V and J ends were trimmed by 4 bases and 3 bases, with 10 bases remaining between them. Germline V gene data show CDR1 as SQVTM and CDR2 as ANQGSEA. The CDR3 has 12 residues. Here the CDR3 reads CSVVFLDYEQYF. The CDR3 coding sequence is TGCAGCGTTGTCTTCCTTGACTACGAGCAGTACTTC.

The CDR3 sequence: CASSLLGQGNGQYF. CDR3 nucleotides: TGTGCCAGCAGTTTATTGGGGCAGGGTAACGGGCAGTACTTC. This chain uses TRBV27 with TRBJ2-5; D may be TRBD1 (5 bases). Between the trimmed V and J ends, which lost 1 base and 11 bases, there was a span of 17 bases. CDR1 is MNHEY and CDR2 is SMNVEV in the germline V gene (reference sequence). This CDR3 contains 14 residues.

J is TRBJ2-7 and V is TRBV4-2; TRBD1 agrees at 9 bases. Germline CDR1 and CDR2: LGHNA and YNFKEQ. There are 17 residues in the CDR3. Trimming took 0 bases from V and 3 from J; bases not matched to a gene: 9. The CDR3 region is CASSQDRFRGQGYEQYF. CDR3 DNA: TGTGCCAGCAGCCAAGATCGTTTTAGGGGACAGGGCTACGAGCAGTACTTC.

CDR3: CSARPGTDWGYGYTF. CDR3 bases: TGCAGTGCTAGACCGGGGACGGATTGGGGCTATGGCTACACCTTC. The chain links TRBV20-1 to TRBJ1-2, with a possible D match to TRBD1 (5 bases). Trimming left V 2 bases short and J 4 bases short, with 17 bases between. From germline, CDR1 is DFQATT and CDR2 SNEGSKA (reference sequence). This CDR3 is built from 15 residues.

The V and J genes are TRBV7-9 and TRBJ1-2; possibly TRBD1 for D (6 bases). Trimming stripped 1 base from V and 6 bases from J, with 15 bases between. Germline V gene lookup returns CDR1 SEHNR and CDR2 FQNEAQ (reference sequence). The CDR3 contains 15 residues. The CDR3 region has the DNA TGTGCCAGCAGCTTAGATCGGCAGGGGAGGCATGGCTACACCTTC. Its protein is CASSLDRQGRHGYTF. The complete variable domain, with remaining parts taken from reference TRBV7-9 and TRBJ1-2, reads DTGVSQNPRHKITKRGQNVTFRCDPISEHNRLYWYRQTLGQGPEFLTYFQNEAQLEKSRLLSDRFSAERPKGSFSTLEIQRTEQGDSAMYLCASSLDRQGRHGYTFGSGTRLTVV.

The rearrangement uses TRBV10-3 and TRBJ2-1; D is ambiguous. CDR3 length: 14 residues. Deletions cut 0 bases from V and 6 bases from J, with 9 bases between. Germline-derived CDR1 and CDR2 are ENHRY and SYGVKD. In DNA, the CDR3 is TGTGCCATCAGTGAGTCCCTAGAAGGCAATGAGCAGTTCTTC. It encodes CAISESLEGNEQFF.

This clonotype occurred a few times. The CDR3 coding sequence is TGCAGCGCACAGGGAAGAAGGGACACTGAAGCTTTCTTT. Translated, it gives CSAQGRRDTEAFF. The chain uses TRBV29-1 and TRBJ1-1, with D perhaps matching TRBD1 (6 bases). The V gene lost 7 bases and the J gene lost 3 bases, with 15 bases spanning the gap. The germline CDR1 and CDR2 sequences are SQVTM and ANQGSEA. The CDR3 totals 13 residues.

DNA for the CDR3: TGCAGTGCTAGAGATATGGGGGAGGGGAGCACAGATACGCAGTATTTT. This codes for CSARDMGEGSTDTQYF. J is TRBJ2-3 and V is TRBV20-1, with 7 bases aligning to TRBD2. The CDR3 has 16 amino acids. V shed 0 bases, J shed 0 bases, and the junction held 6 bases outside the gene matches. Per germline, CDR1 DFQATT and CDR2 SNEGSKA (reference sequence).

The chain uses TRBV20-1 and TRBJ1-1; TRBD1 aligns across 8 bases. With V trimmed by 8 bases and J by 4 bases, 9 bases remained unmatched. This CDR3 contains 13 residues. Germline lookup yields CDR1 DFQATT and CDR2 SNEGSKA (reference sequence). The CDR3 region is CSSEDRVSTEAFF. In nucleotides, the CDR3 is TGCAGTTCTGAGGACAGGGTGAGCACTGAAGCTTTCTTT.

V and J are TRBV7-2 and TRBJ2-1; TRBD2 matches at 10 bases. The V and J ends lost 0 bases and 8 bases, in that order; junction bases with no gene match: 4. The CDR3 spans 15 residues. Germline values: CDR1 SGHTA, CDR2 FQGNSA. The CDR3 is CASSLALAGVDEQFF. CDR3 bases: TGTGCCAGCAGCTTAGCGCTAGCGGGAGTTGATGAGCAGTTCTTC.

The sample holds a few counts of this clonotype. The chain uses TRBV5-5 and TRBJ2-7, with D unresolved. CDR3 length: 14 residues. The germline gives CDR1 SGHKS, CDR2 YYEKEE (reference sequence). Between the trimmed V and J ends, which lost 0 bases and 0 bases, there was a span of 7 bases. CDR3 DNA sequence: TGTGCCAGCAGCTTGGGGGGAATCTCCTACGAGCAGTACTTC. It yields the protein CASSLGGISYEQYF.

V is TRBV7-9 and J is TRBJ2-3; D perhaps matches TRBD1 (6 bases). The V end was cut by 5 bases, the J end by 2 bases, with 14 bases between. CDR3 size: 15 residues. Germline V gene lookup returns CDR1 SEHNR and CDR2 FQNEAQ (reference sequence). The CDR3 region has the DNA TGTGCCAGCAGCCCCTGGGACAAATACACAGATACGCAGTATTTT. This gives the protein CASSPWDKYTDTQYF.

V usage is TRBV3-1 and J usage is TRBJ1-6; weak D call: TRBD1 (6 bases). Trimming left V 4 bases short and J 11 bases short, with 12 bases between. This CDR3 is 13 amino acids long. Germline CDR1 and CDR2: LGHDT and YNNKEL (reference sequence). The CDR3 DNA follows: TGTGCCAGCAGCCGCGACAGGTGGGCACCCCTCCACTTT. Translating it yields CASSRDRWAPLHF.